The 6 T cell receptor beta chains given below trace back to one sample, sequenced in a study of metastatic and nonmetastatic thyroid tumors. TCRdb recomputed clones from the PCR reads via MiXCR. Here the sample spans several thousand clones, 28% being singletons. Prior to thyroid surgery, none of the patients had received any treatment. Input material: adjacent normal tissue. The receptors here all came from a female donor with papillary thyroid cancer or a benign thyroid nodule (not recorded which). Some clones in this sample may be carry-over from other donors' samples.

The chain carries TRBV7-2 and TRBJ2-7, with D maybe TRBD2 (6 bases). Trimming took 3 bases from V and 6 from J, leaving 18 bases between them. This CDR3 has 15 residues. Germline V gives CDR1 SGHTA, CDR2 FQGNSA. CDR3 in DNA: TGTGCCAGCAGCTTTGGGACTCCCGCCCCCCGCGAGCAGTACTTC. It translates to CASSFGTPAPREQYF.

Only a few counts were recorded for this clone. The chain carries TRBV6-5 and TRBJ2-7; no clear D. V was trimmed by 2 bases and J by 0 bases, leaving 11 bases between them. This CDR3 has 15 amino acids. Germline V gene data show CDR1 as MNHEY and CDR2 as SVGAGI. DNA of the CDR3: TGTGCCAGCAGTTACCCGAGCTACTCCTCCTACGAGCAGTACTTC. Protein: CASSYPSYSSYEQYF.

This clone is medium-sized (0.01 to 0.1%). This chain links TRBV6-5 with TRBJ1-1; D may be TRBD1 (6 bases). Germline CDR1 MNHEY, CDR2 SVGAGI. The CDR3 length is 14 residues. Trimming removed 0 bases at V and 3 bases at J, with 8 bases between. The CDR3: CASSYSRGDTEAFF. CDR3 sequence (DNA): TGTGCCAGCAGTTACTCGAGGGGGGACACTGAAGCTTTCTTT.

Sample share makes this clone large. The chain couples TRBV7-9 to TRBJ2-7; 9 bases match TRBD2. The ends lost 6 bases at V and 6 bases at J; junction bases unmatched: 18. Germline loops: CDR1 SEHNR, CDR2 FQNEAQ (reference sequence). This CDR3 has 17 residues. CDR3 protein: CASSTILASSGKVEQYF. Here the CDR3 DNA reads TGTGCCAGCAGTACGATATTGGCATCTAGCGGGAAAGTCGAGCAGTACTTC.

By share of the sample, this clone is medium-sized. The rearrangement joins TRBV10-3 to TRBJ2-1; weak D call: TRBD1 (5 bases). The germline gives CDR1 ENHRY, CDR2 SYGVKD. Trimming removed 8 bases at V and 5 bases at J, with 13 bases between. This CDR3 contains 13 residues. The CDR3 bases are TGTGCCATCGGCTTGGACAACAACAATGAGCAGTTCTTC. Its translation: CAIGLDNNNEQFF.

This clone has only a few counts. The chain uses TRBV19 and TRBJ1-2, with 8 nucleotides matching TRBD1. The CDR3 length is 18 residues. V dropped 3 bases and J dropped 4; count of bases not matched to a gene: 16. Germline CDR1 is LNHDA and CDR2 is SQIVND (reference sequence). CDR3 DNA sequence: TGTGCCAGTAGTATGACCGGGACAGGAGAAATAATAAGCTATGGCTACACCTTC. Translated: CASSMTGTGEIISYGYTF.